The clone carrying this TCR beta chain was counted only a few times. A single base separates this from a much larger clone, so it may be a read error. Scientists amplified the TCR beta CDR3 regions from RNA transcripts. A first-round RT-PCR used HTBI primers, followed by a second-round multiplex PCR. One entry per CDR3 protein, called by TCRdb with MiXCR from the multiplex PCR reads. The sample holds hundreds of thousands of distinct CDR3 sequences, 22% seen once. This sample was taken from a study of Graves' ophthalmopathy and Graves' hyperthyroidism. The V gene's germline CDR1 is MNHNS and CDR2 SASEGT. This CDR3 is built from 13 residues.

Material for sequencing was peripheral blood. The genes are TRBV6-1 and TRBJ2-7; D unclear. This TCR came from a young woman with stable Graves' hyperthyroidism. Some clones in this sample may be carry-over from other donors' samples. The CDR3 is CASGTLAGSEQCF. The CDR3 coding sequence is TGTGCCAGCGGAACGTTAGCAGGTTCCGAGCAGTGCTTC.